The sample holds many counts of the clone carrying this T cell receptor (beta chain). Antigen specificity is unknown. The TCR beta profiling, which covered VDJ combination and CDR3 sequence, was carried out using genomic DNA as the template. Using its own MiXCR run on the reads, TCRdb lists one record per CDR3 protein. Of roughly 420,000 distinct CDR3 sequences listed, around 72% are singletons. This record comes from a study of CD8+CD57+ T cells in acquired aplastic anemia. Overall study context: Sorted CD4+ and CD8+ cells gave an average of 3.2 ug of DNA.

Findings of the study overall: A set of twenty-nine CD8+ CDR3 sequences was shared between patients and controls, and these sequences appeared highly expressed in patients. CD8+ Simpson's diversity did not differ significantly between patients and controls.

The sequencing sample was made of sorted CD4+, CD8+, or CD8+CD57+ T cells (not recorded which) from PBMCs. The receptor was derived from a human donor in good health, serving as a control.

In DNA form, the CDR3 reads TGTGCCAGCAGCTTAGGCGGCAATGAAAAACTGTTTTTT. Protein product: CASSLGGNEKLFF. V usage is TRBV11-2 and J usage is TRBJ1-4, with D unresolved. The V and J ends lost 1 base and 5 bases respectively, with 5 bases between them. CDR1 and CDR2 from the germline V gene are SGHAT and FQNNGV. The CDR3 has 13 residues.